This T cell receptor beta chain was found in a study of cytomegalovirus exposure and HLA in healthy donors. Findings of the study overall: Rare TCR sequences dominated, though some public TCRs recurred in many donors. The HLA-A and HLA-B alleles of most subjects were reportedly predicted accurately from TCR beta sequences. In an earlier analysis, in 540 or so donors, most V segments appeared productive either ~87% or ~30% of the time.

With respect to this clone: Its cognate antigen is unknown. One end of the junction fails to match germline, which may point to a read error. At the DNA level, this CDR3 is encoded by other sequences in the same sample as well.

PCR employed 60 Vbeta and 13 Jbeta primers. As processed by the authors: Roughly 76 million unique TCR beta chains, approximately 11 million of them shared, were counted by a later analysis. Assay used: immunoSEQ multiplex PCR; TCRdb lists only in-frame clones, some missing. That table supplies the V and J calls and clone size; D and trimming were determined from the DNA. The sample has over 150,000 clones, 65% to 85% seen once; the top ten hold approximately 2.4%. The sequenced sample consisted of PBMCs. The TCR originated in a woman between 35 and 50 years old in good health and CMV-seropositive.

The CDR3 DNA follows: TGCGCCAGCAGCCCCAACAGGGGGATCGACACTGAAGCTTTCTTT. It translates to CASSPNRGIDTEAFF. The genes are TRBV7-9 and TRBJ1-1; 8 bases agree with TRBD1. Germline V gives CDR1 SEHNR, CDR2 FQNEAQ (reference sequence). This CDR3 is built from 15 residues. Drawing the rest from reference TRBV7-9 and TRBJ1-1, the complete variable domain is DTGVSQNPRHKITKRGQNVTFRCDPISEHNRLYWYRQTLGQGPEFLTYFQNEAQLEKSRLLSDRFSAERPKGSFSTLEIQRTEQGDSAMYLCASSPNRGIDTEAFFGQGTRLTVV.